These T cell receptor beta chains were read from a single sample in a study of type 1 regulatory T cells. Their specific antigens are unknown. TCRdb re-derived calls from the reads in MiXCR, one entry per CDR3 protein. The repertoire consists of fewer than 25,000 distinct CDR3 sequences, with approximately 51% occurring once and the leading ten covering more than 4%. Sequenced: cultured T cells, either the whole culture or a sorted T cell fraction (not recorded which). The receptor set was obtained from a human donor in good health. Both conserved end residues are part of each CDR3. D genes are given only for firm matches. Some rows mark clone size as missing; the rest say once, few, many or name a class of expanded clone.

D: .
V: TRBV20-1
size: many
J: TRBJ2-6
CDR3: CSAGQGMIGANVLTF
DNA: TGCAGTGCCGGGCAGGGGATGATTGGGGCCAACGTCCTGACTTTC

D: .
V: TRBV18
size: .
J: TRBJ2-5
CDR3: CASSPMQGGPETQYF
DNA: TGTGCCAGCTCACCAATGCAGGGCGGTCCGGAGACCCAGTACTTC

D: TRBD1
V: TRBV6-6
size: .
J: TRBJ1-1
CDR3: CASRLTGDPNTEAFF
DNA: TGTGCCAGCAGACTAACAGGGGACCCGAACACTGAAGCTTTCTTT

D: TRBD1
V: TRBV4-3
size: few
J: TRBJ2-5
CDR3: CASSQGAYRGTETQYF
DNA: TGCGCCAGCAGCCAAGGGGCTTACAGGGGGACAGAGACCCAGTACTTC

D: TRBD2
V: TRBV7-2
size: .
J: TRBJ2-2
CDR3: CASSLPTSGGAYSTGELFF
DNA: TGTGCCAGCAGCTTGCCTACTAGCGGGGGGGCCTATAGCACCGGGGAGCTGTTTTTT

D: TRBD2
V: TRBV3-1
size: .
J: TRBJ2-2
CDR3: CASSQVAGGLAGENTGELFF
DNA: TGTGCCAGCAGCCAAGTAGCGGGAGGACTAGCGGGGGAGAACACCGGGGAGCTGTTTTTT

D: .
V: TRBV29-1
size: few
J: TRBJ1-2
CDR3: CSVSSNYGYTF
DNA: TGCAGCGTTTCCAGTAACTATGGCTACACCTTC

D: TRBD2
V: TRBV5-1
size: medium-sized
J: TRBJ2-1
CDR3: CASSWAGLAGVYNEQFF
DNA: TGCGCCAGCAGCTGGGCGGGACTAGCGGGGGTGTACAATGAGCAGTTCTTC

D: .
V: TRBV5-1
size: few
J: TRBJ2-1
CDR3: CASSFLAGFDEQFF
DNA: TGCGCCAGCAGCTTCCTAGCTGGGTTCGATGAGCAGTTCTTC

D: .
V: TRBV6-2/TRBV6-3
size: .
J: TRBJ1-1
CDR3: CASSSLEGYTEAFF
DNA: TGTGCCAGCAGTTCCCTCGAGGGGTACACTGAAGCTTTCTTT

D: .
V: TRBV12-3/TRBV12-4
size: medium-sized
J: TRBJ2-1
CDR3: CASSLGSPGNEQFF
DNA: TGTGCCAGCTCACTGGGCAGCCCGGGCAATGAGCAGTTCTTC

D: .
V: TRBV6-1
size: .
J: TRBJ2-7
CDR3: CASGERGRTYEQYF
DNA: TGTGCCAGCGGGGAGAGGGGCCGTACCTACGAGCAGTACTTC

D: TRBD1
V: TRBV5-1
size: once
J: TRBJ1-6
CDR3: CASSSQQGQNSPLHF
DNA: TGCGCCAGCAGCTCCCAACAGGGGCAGAATTCACCCCTCCACTTT

D: .
V: TRBV29-1
size: .
J: TRBJ1-2
CDR3: CSVGDAAGARHGYTF
DNA: TGCAGCGTTGGGGATGCGGCAGGGGCTAGGCATGGCTACACCTTC

D: .
V: TRBV27
size: few
J: TRBJ2-1
CDR3: CASSFWGAPTEQFF
DNA: TGTGCCAGCAGTTTTTGGGGGGCCCCAACTGAGCAGTTCTTC

D: .
V: TRBV6-5
size: once
J: TRBJ1-4
CDR3: CASSPLPREISNEKLFF
DNA: TGTGCCAGCAGTCCTCTCCCCAGGGAGATTTCTAATGAAAAACTGTTTTTT

D: .
V: TRBV6-5
size: .
J: TRBJ1-6
CDR3: CASSHDNSPLHF
DNA: TGTGCCAGCAGTCACGATAATTCACCCCTCCACTTT

D: TRBD2
V: TRBV7-2
size: few
J: TRBJ2-7
CDR3: CASSLAWRGGFTYEQYF
DNA: TGTGCCAGCAGCTTAGCTTGGCGCGGGGGGTTTACCTACGAGCAGTACTTC

D: .
V: TRBV12-3/TRBV12-4
size: .
J: TRBJ2-7
CDR3: CASSLTGTERGSEQYF
DNA: TGTGCCAGCAGTTTAACGGGCACAGAACGGGGGTCCGAGCAGTACTTC

D: TRBD1
V: TRBV7-6
size: .
J: TRBJ2-7
CDR3: CASSVTGTINEQYF
DNA: TGTGCCAGCAGCGTGACAGGGACGATCAACGAGCAGTACTTC

D: .
V: TRBV12-3/TRBV12-4
size: .
J: TRBJ1-1
CDR3: CASRGHPGTEAFF
DNA: TGTGCCAGCAGAGGACACCCGGGAACTGAAGCTTTCTTT

D: .
V: TRBV7-3
size: .
J: TRBJ2-2
CDR3: CASRQAPTTGELFF
DNA: TGTGCCAGCCGCCAGGCCCCGACCACCGGGGAGCTGTTTTTT

D: TRBD1
V: TRBV6-1
size: .
J: TRBJ2-7
CDR3: CASSATGVNEQYF
DNA: TGTGCCAGCAGTGCGACAGGGGTTAACGAGCAGTACTTC

D: .
V: TRBV12-3/TRBV12-4
size: .
J: TRBJ2-5
CDR3: CASSLILGRGETQYF
DNA: TGTGCCAGCAGTTTAATCCTCGGCCGCGGAGAGACCCAGTACTTC

D: .
V: TRBV20-1
size: .
J: TRBJ2-1
CDR3: CSAPWGGRSHNEQFF
DNA: TGCAGTGCTCCCTGGGGGGGGCGCAGCCACAATGAGCAGTTCTTC

D: TRBD1
V: TRBV4-1
size: .
J: TRBJ2-7
CDR3: CASSRPGTGSYEQYF
DNA: TGCGCCAGCAGCCGCCCGGGGACAGGGTCCTACGAGCAGTACTTC

D: TRBD2
V: TRBV5-5
size: .
J: TRBJ2-3
CDR3: CASTPTGGGFSDTQYF
DNA: TGTGCCAGCACCCCTACTGGCGGGGGGTTCTCAGATACGCAGTATTTT

D: TRBD2
V: TRBV6-2/TRBV6-3
size: .
J: TRBJ2-1
CDR3: CASSYASGGVYNEQFF
DNA: TGTGCCAGCAGTTACGCTAGCGGGGGGGTGTACAATGAGCAGTTCTTC

D: .
V: TRBV12-3/TRBV12-4
size: few
J: TRBJ1-5
CDR3: CASSLVVGQPQHF
DNA: TGTGCCAGCAGTTTGGTTGTTGGTCAGCCCCAGCATTTT

D: .
V: TRBV28
size: .
J: TRBJ1-3
CDR3: CASSQTGSSGNTIYF
DNA: TGTGCCAGCAGTCAAACAGGGAGCTCTGGAAACACCATATATTTT

D: TRBD2
V: TRBV5-1
size: .
J: TRBJ2-7
CDR3: CASSLGAGGTYEQYF
DNA: TGCGCCAGTAGCTTGGGAGCGGGGGGGACCTACGAGCAGTACTTC

D: TRBD1
V: TRBV12-3/TRBV12-4
size: few
J: TRBJ1-5
CDR3: CASSPGQGVIPQPQHF
DNA: TGTGCCAGCAGCCCGGGACAGGGGGTGATCCCTCAGCCCCAGCATTTT

D: .
V: TRBV5-1
size: .
J: TRBJ1-1
CDR3: CASSLVAGMNTEAFF
DNA: TGCGCCAGCAGCTTGGTGGCGGGGATGAACACTGAAGCTTTCTTT

D: .
V: TRBV7-6
size: .
J: TRBJ1-3
CDR3: CASSHNSPNSGNTIYF
DNA: TGTGCCAGCAGCCACAACTCGCCGAACTCTGGAAACACCATATATTTT

D: .
V: TRBV10-3
size: .
J: TRBJ2-3
CDR3: CATVGGPAADTQYF
DNA: TGTGCCACCGTGGGGGGCCCGGCGGCAGATACGCAGTATTTT

D: .
V: TRBV19
size: .
J: TRBJ1-2
CDR3: CASSMGDYGYTF
DNA: TGTGCCAGTAGTATGGGGGACTATGGCTACACCTTC

D: .
V: TRBV10-3
size: .
J: TRBJ1-4
CDR3: CAISEGGNQGEKLFF
DNA: TGTGCCATCAGTGAGGGAGGGAATCAAGGTGAAAAACTGTTTTTT

D: .
V: TRBV28
size: .
J: TRBJ1-1
CDR3: CASSQGTWGTEAFF
DNA: TGTGCCAGCAGTCAGGGGACTTGGGGCACTGAAGCTTTCTTT

D: TRBD1
V: TRBV19
size: .
J: TRBJ1-1
CDR3: CASSPRDRGHEAFF
DNA: TGTGCCAGTAGTCCCCGGGACAGGGGCCATGAAGCTTTCTTT

D: .
V: TRBV7-2
size: medium-sized
J: TRBJ2-7
CDR3: CASSLAESYEQYF
DNA: TGTGCCAGCAGCCTCGCAGAGAGCTACGAGCAGTACTTC

D: TRBD1
V: TRBV12-3/TRBV12-4
size: few
J: TRBJ1-2
CDR3: CASSQTGVYGYTF
DNA: TGTGCCAGCAGTCAGACAGGGGTCTATGGCTACACCTTC

D: .
V: TRBV4-2
size: few
J: TRBJ1-2
CDR3: CASSLKSGTSNYGYTF
DNA: TGTGCCAGCAGCCTTAAATCCGGGACATCTAACTATGGCTACACCTTC

D: .
V: TRBV12-3/TRBV12-4
size: many
J: TRBJ1-4
CDR3: CASRFGGKNEKLFF
DNA: TGTGCCAGCAGGTTCGGCGGCAAAAATGAAAAACTGTTTTTT

D: TRBD1
V: TRBV4-1
size: .
J: TRBJ1-2
CDR3: CASSQEGGTGGVGGYTF
DNA: TGCGCCAGCAGCCAAGAAGGGGGGACAGGGGGCGTTGGTGGCTACACCTTC

D: .
V: TRBV7-8
size: many
J: TRBJ2-4
CDR3: CASSLDGMGLNIQYF
DNA: TGTGCCAGCAGCTTAGATGGGATGGGATTAAACATTCAGTACTTC

D: TRBD1
V: TRBV6-5
size: .
J: TRBJ1-1
CDR3: CASRDRRNTEAFF
DNA: TGTGCCAGCAGGGACAGGCGGAACACTGAAGCTTTCTTT

D: .
V: TRBV6-5
size: once
J: TRBJ2-1
CDR3: CASSPRGASSYNEQFF
DNA: TGTGCCAGCAGTCCCCGAGGCGCCAGCTCCTACAATGAGCAGTTCTTC

D: TRBD1
V: TRBV4-1
size: few
J: TRBJ1-2
CDR3: CASSYPGTGAGYTF
DNA: TGCGCCAGCAGCTATCCCGGGACAGGGGCCGGCTACACCTTC

D: TRBD1
V: TRBV5-1
size: many
J: TRBJ1-1
CDR3: CASSSPGQGVGTEAFF
DNA: TGCGCCAGCAGCTCTCCGGGACAGGGAGTGGGCACTGAAGCTTTCTTT

D: TRBD1
V: TRBV12-3/TRBV12-4
size: few
J: TRBJ1-1
CDR3: CASSFGQANTEAFF
DNA: TGTGCCAGCAGTTTTGGACAGGCTAACACTGAAGCTTTCTTT

D: TRBD2
V: TRBV4-2
size: once
J: TRBJ2-3
CDR3: CASSQAGGRKDTQYF
DNA: TGTGCCAGCAGCCAAGCGGGGGGGCGGAAAGATACGCAGTATTTT

D: TRBD1
V: TRBV12-3/TRBV12-4
size: few
J: TRBJ1-2
CDR3: CASSLPGQKYGYTF
DNA: TGTGCCAGCAGCCTCCCGGGACAGAAATATGGCTACACCTTC

D: TRBD2
V: TRBV20-1
size: .
J: TRBJ2-7
CDR3: CSAVAGGVYEQYF
DNA: TGCAGTGCCGTCGCGGGGGGAGTCTACGAGCAGTACTTC

D: .
V: TRBV7-2
size: medium-sized
J: TRBJ2-7
CDR3: CASSLAPAGSYEQYF
DNA: TGTGCCAGCAGCTTAGCGCCCGCGGGTTCCTACGAGCAGTACTTC

D: TRBD1
V: TRBV6-1
size: .
J: TRBJ1-2
CDR3: CATHTYLGQGGNSYGYTF
DNA: TGTGCCACCCACACCTACCTTGGGCAGGGGGGAAACTCCTATGGCTACACCTTC

D: .
V: TRBV12-3/TRBV12-4
size: once
J: TRBJ2-2
CDR3: CASSLTLPGELFF
DNA: TGTGCCAGCAGTCTAACCCTACCCGGGGAGCTATTTTTT

D: .
V: TRBV6-5
size: .
J: TRBJ1-2
CDR3: CASRNGVGRGYTF
DNA: TGTGCCAGCAGGAATGGCGTGGGGAGAGGCTACACCTTC

D: TRBD2
V: TRBV12-3/TRBV12-4
size: .
J: TRBJ2-5
CDR3: CASSKTSGGLQETQYF
DNA: TGTGCCAGCAGTAAGACTAGCGGGGGGTTACAAGAGACCCAGTACTTC

D: .
V: TRBV20-1
size: few
J: TRBJ2-3
CDR3: CSASGGGLSTDTQYF
DNA: TGCAGTGCTAGCGGTGGGGGCCTGAGCACAGATACGCAGTATTTT